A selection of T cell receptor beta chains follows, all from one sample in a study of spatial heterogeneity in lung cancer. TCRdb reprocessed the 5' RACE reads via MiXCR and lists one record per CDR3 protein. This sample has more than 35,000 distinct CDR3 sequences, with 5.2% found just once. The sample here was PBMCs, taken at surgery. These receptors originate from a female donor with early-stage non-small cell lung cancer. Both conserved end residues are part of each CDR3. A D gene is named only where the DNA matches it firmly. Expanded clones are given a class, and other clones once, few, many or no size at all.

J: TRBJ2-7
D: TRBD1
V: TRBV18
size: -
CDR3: CASSPRPPGQGTYEQYF
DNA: TGTGCCAGCTCACCAAGACCACCGGGACAGGGTACCTACGAGCAGTACTTC

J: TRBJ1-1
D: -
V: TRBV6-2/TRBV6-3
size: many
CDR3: CASSASRTRLNTEAFF
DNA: TGTGCCAGCAGTGCCTCACGCACCAGGTTGAACACTGAAGCTTTCTTT

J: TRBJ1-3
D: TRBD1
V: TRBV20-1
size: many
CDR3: CSATRDSGSSGNTIYF
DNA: TGCAGTGCTACAAGGGACAGCGGATCCTCTGGAAACACCATATATTTT

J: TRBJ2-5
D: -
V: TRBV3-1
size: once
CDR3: CASSQRLLGETQYF
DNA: TGTGCCAGCAGCCAACGGCTTTTGGGGGAGACCCAGTACTTC

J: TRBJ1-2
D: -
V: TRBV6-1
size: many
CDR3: CASSEALYGYTF
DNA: TGTGCCAGCAGTGAAGCGCTCTATGGCTACACCTTC

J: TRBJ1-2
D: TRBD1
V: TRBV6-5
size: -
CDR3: CASRENRGRYGYTF
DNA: TGTGCCAGCAGGGAGAACAGGGGACGCTATGGCTACACCTTC

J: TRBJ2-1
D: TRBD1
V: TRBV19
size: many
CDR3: CASSKWDSANNEQFF
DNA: TGTGCCAGTAGTAAATGGGACAGCGCTAACAATGAGCAGTTCTTC

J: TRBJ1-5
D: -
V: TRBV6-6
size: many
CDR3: CASSFGGRNQPQHF
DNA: TGTGCCAGCAGTTTTGGGGGGCGCAATCAGCCCCAGCATTTT

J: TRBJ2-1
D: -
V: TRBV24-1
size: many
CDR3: CATSDPTGTSRNEQFF
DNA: TGTGCCACCAGTGATCCGACCGGGACAAGTCGGAATGAGCAGTTCTTC

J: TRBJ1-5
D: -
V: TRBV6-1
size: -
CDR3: CASSEEQGNNQPQHF
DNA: TGTGCCAGCAGTGAAGAACAGGGTAACAATCAGCCCCAGCATTTT

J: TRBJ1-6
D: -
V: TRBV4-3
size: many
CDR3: CASSQGSAYNSPLHF
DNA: TGCGCCAGCAGCCAGGGAAGTGCCTATAATTCACCCCTCCACTTT

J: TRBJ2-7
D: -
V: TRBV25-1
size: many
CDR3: CASGGGYEQYF
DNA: TGTGCCAGCGGTGGGGGGTACGAGCAGTACTTC

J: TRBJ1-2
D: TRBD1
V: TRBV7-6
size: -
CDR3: CASSAWTGDFSGYTF
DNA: TGTGCCAGCAGCGCCTGGACAGGGGATTTCTCTGGCTACACCTTC

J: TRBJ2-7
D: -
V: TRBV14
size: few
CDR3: CASSQVAVTAYEQYF
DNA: TGTGCCAGCAGCCAAGTCGCAGTGACAGCCTACGAGCAGTACTTC

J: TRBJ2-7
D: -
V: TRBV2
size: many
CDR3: CASAREGSVSYEQYF
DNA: TGTGCCAGCGCGAGGGAAGGGAGCGTCTCCTACGAGCAGTACTTC

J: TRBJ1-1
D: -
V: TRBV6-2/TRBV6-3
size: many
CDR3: CASSPLWDTEAFF
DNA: TGTGCCAGCAGCCCCCTTTGGGACACTGAAGCTTTCTTT

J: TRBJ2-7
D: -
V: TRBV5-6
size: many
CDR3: CASSAPQSGTQYF
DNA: TGTGCCAGCAGCGCTCCTCAATCCGGGACGCAGTACTTC

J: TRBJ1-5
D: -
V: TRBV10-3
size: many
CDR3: CAISESGRLRNQPQHF
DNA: TGTGCCATCAGTGAGTCCGGGCGGCTCCGCAATCAGCCCCAGCATTTT

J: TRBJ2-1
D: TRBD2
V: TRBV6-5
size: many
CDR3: CASSYSSGGASGEQFF
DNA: TGTGCCAGCAGTTACTCTAGCGGGGGGGCCTCAGGGGAGCAGTTCTTC

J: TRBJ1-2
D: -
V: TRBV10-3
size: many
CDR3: CAIEGGNGYTF
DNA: TGTGCCATTGAAGGAGGGAATGGCTACACCTTC

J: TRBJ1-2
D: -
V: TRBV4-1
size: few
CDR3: CASSQDGQGDGYTF
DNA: TGCGCCAGCAGCCAAGATGGTCAGGGAGATGGCTACACCTTC

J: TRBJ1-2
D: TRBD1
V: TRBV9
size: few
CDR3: CASSVGQGVHYGYTF
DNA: TGTGCCAGCAGCGTAGGACAGGGAGTTCACTATGGCTACACCTTC

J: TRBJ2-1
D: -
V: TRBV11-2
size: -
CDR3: CASSRVQGRYNEQFF
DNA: TGTGCCAGCAGCCGAGTCCAGGGGCGGTACAATGAGCAGTTCTTC

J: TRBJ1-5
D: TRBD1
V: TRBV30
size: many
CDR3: CAWSTGTDSNQPQHF
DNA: TGTGCCTGGAGTACCGGGACAGACTCTAATCAGCCCCAGCATTTT

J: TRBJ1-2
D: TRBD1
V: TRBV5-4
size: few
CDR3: CASSSDRVAYGYTF
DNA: TGTGCCAGCAGCTCGGACAGGGTAGCATATGGCTACACCTTC

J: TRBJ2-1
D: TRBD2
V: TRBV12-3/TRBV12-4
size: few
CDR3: CASSWGTSENEQFF
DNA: TGTGCCAGCAGTTGGGGGACTAGTGAGAATGAGCAGTTCTTC

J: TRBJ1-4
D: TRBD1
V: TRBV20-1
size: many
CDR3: CSAPDRGGSEKLFF
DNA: TGCAGTGCTCCTGACAGGGGCGGGAGTGAAAAACTGTTTTTT

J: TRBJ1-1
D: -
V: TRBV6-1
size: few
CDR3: CATINGGTEAFF
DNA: TGTGCCACCATAAACGGGGGAACTGAAGCTTTCTTT

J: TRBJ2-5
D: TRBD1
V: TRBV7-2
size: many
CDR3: CASSRDRGVQETQYF
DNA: TGTGCCAGCAGTCGGGACAGGGGGGTCCAAGAGACCCAGTACTTC

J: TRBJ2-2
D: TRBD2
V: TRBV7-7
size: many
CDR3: CASSELAGGPGELFF
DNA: TGTGCCAGCAGCGAACTAGCGGGGGGCCCCGGGGAGCTGTTTTTT